The text below deals with one TCR beta chain. Its antigen specificity is not known. No quality values exist for individual bases; no much larger clone is one base distant. TCRbeta CDR3 regions were amplified from genomic DNA using the immunoSEQ Assay, a bias-controlled multiplex PCR. The paper's data handling went like this. The number of nucleated cells in each sample was estimated by amplification of reference gene primers within the assay. To quantify the absolute abundance of each unique TCRbeta CDR3 rearrangement, sequence reads were collapsed and filtered. For each sample, productive Simpson clonality was calculated by taking the square root of Simpson's diversity index across productive rearrangements. TCRdb re-hosts the immuneACCESS table, in-frame sequences only. Its copies lack some clones; in the studies checked, an unresolved V gene accounts for under half of them, and the cause for the rest is not known. From that table come the V and J calls and clone size; the DNA was used to work out D and trimming. The sample records under 200,000 clones, approximately 80% of which are singletons. The ten top clones hold less than 2% of the sample.

This specimen comes from a study of blood T cell repertoires in COVID-19 (dated by TCRdb to about 2020). In terms of the full investigation: Samples from collaborators originated in the United States, Italy and Spain and spanned both the acute and convalescent phases of COVID-19. The prospective study material was composed of cDNA or gDNA derived from T cells, B-cell-depleted T cells, or PBMCs. The dataset comprised deeply sampled blood TCRbeta repertoires from subjects exposed to, actively infected with, or recovered from COVID-19. A freely available public database, intended as a resource for researchers studying the immune response to SARS-CoV-2, is where the repertoires were released. The samples were drawn from the first 160 participants of the ongoing ImmuneRACE study and from 950 to 1,500 subjects provided by 6 global collaborators. Sample metadata almost always included a de-identified subject ID, COVID-19 status, age in years and sex. Where available, HLA class I and class II types were taken from metadata supplied by the sample provider and were not determined by assay-based typing. The paper's findings and limits, for the study overall: Clinical and demographic metadata were provided uncurated, with the amount varying by source and participant.

The CDR1 and CDR2 encoded by the germline V gene (reference sequence) are MNHEY and SMNVEV. The cysteine opens and the phenylalanine closes a CDR3 of 15 amino acids. Of the read, only the CDR3 DNA is kept; its 45 bases are in frame from base 1. Trimmed from V: 3 bases; trimmed from J: 6 bases; junction bases lacking a gene match: 6. Whole blood was collected in K2EDTA tubes by collaborating institutions according to the institutions' own protocols. Collaborator samples were shipped for TCRbeta analysis as frozen whole blood, isolated PBMCs, or DNA extracted from either sample type. The rearrangement combines TRBV27 with TRBJ2-1; the junction holds 9 bases that match TRBD1. The source material was peripheral blood. This clonotype was sampled from a human donor in a cohort sampled during active COVID-19. The CDR3 reads CASSLGTGPFNEQFF. The nucleotide sequence reads TGTGCCAGCAGTTTGGGGACAGGGCCTTTCAATGAGCAGTTCTTC.